This TCR beta chain emerged from a study of CD8 T cells in Susac syndrome. Unmatched junction bases numbered 14, after V lost 4 bases and J lost 4 bases. Germline assignment: CDR1 SGHTA and CDR2 FQGNSA. The CDR3 extends over 17 amino acids. It was with random hexamers that roughly 0.45 to 1 ug RNA was reverse transcribed. immunoSEQ multiplex PCR amplified TCR beta CDR3 across 54 Vbeta, 13 Jbeta. In TCRdb, the immunoSEQ multiplex PCR reads were re-called with MiXCR into one record per CDR3 protein. The table has approximately 210,000 distinct CDR3 sequences, 85% to 95% seen once; the top ten hold over 0.15%. Under recently defined diagnostic criteria, the patients with Susac syndrome qualified as having definite or probable disease.

Specimen: CD4+ T cells from PBMCs. The source of this sequence is a human donor with Susac syndrome. The chain couples TRBV7-2 to TRBJ2-3; 7 bases agree with TRBD1. The CDR3 sequence is CASSSGRTGDTADTQYF. As DNA, the CDR3 is TGTGCCAGCAGCTCCGGCCGAACAGGGGACACGGCAGATACGCAGTATTTT.